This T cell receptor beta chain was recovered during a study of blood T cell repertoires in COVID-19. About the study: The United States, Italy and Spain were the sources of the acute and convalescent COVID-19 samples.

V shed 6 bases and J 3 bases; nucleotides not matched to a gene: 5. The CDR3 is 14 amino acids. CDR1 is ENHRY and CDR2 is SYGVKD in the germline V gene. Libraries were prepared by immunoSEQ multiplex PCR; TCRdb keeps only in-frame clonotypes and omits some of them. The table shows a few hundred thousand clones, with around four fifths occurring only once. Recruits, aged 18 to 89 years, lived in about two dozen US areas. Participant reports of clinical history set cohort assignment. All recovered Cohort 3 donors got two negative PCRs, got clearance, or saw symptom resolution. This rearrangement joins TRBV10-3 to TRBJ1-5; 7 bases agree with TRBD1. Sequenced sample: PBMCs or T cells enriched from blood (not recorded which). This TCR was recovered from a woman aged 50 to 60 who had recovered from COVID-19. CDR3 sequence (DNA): TGTGCCATCAGATCCGACAGGGACAATCAGCCCCAGCATTTT. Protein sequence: CAIRSDRDNQPQHF.